This T cell receptor (beta chain) came from a study of blood T cell repertoires in COVID-19. Whole-study context: From T cells, B-cell-depleted T cells, or PBMCs came the material, which was cDNA or gDNA.

From germline, CDR1 is LNHDA and CDR2 SQIVND (reference sequence). Trimming cost V 5 bases and J 0 bases, with 11 bases left between them. CDR3 length: 15 amino acids. Authors' methods: Nucleated cell number was recorded as an estimate derived from reference gene primer amplification. The data were produced by immunoSEQ multiplex PCR, yet TCRdb's version contains in-frame clones alone and is incomplete. The V and J calls and clone size are taken from that table; D and trimming were inferred from the DNA. Among approximately 670,000 clones, 85% to 90% were seen once, and the ten largest hold under 0.3%.

The clonotype originates from a woman aged 18-29 years with acute or convalescent COVID-19. The chain combines TRBV19 with TRBJ2-1; TRBD2 is a possible D gene (5 bases). Sequenced input: peripheral blood. The CDR3 DNA is TGTGCCAGTAGTCCGGTAGCGAGCTCCTACAATGAGCAGTTCTTC. It specifies CASSPVASSYNEQFF.